This T cell receptor beta chain was sequenced for a study of CD8 T cells in ankylosing spondylitis. Study-wide findings and caveats: Peripheral blood samples showed relatively rare disease-linked clones, and these clones were CD8+. A TCR beta motif of roughly eight highly homologous variants seemed to mark ankylosing spondylitis blood. Certain motif variants had earlier appeared in reactive arthritis synovial fluid and blood. There was reportedly significant enrichment of clones that were disease-linked in matched ankylosing spondylitis synovial fluid.

Using quantitative 5'-RACE with molecular barcodes, the authors made TCR beta libraries. TCRdb recomputed calls from the 5' RACE reads with MiXCR, one row per CDR3 protein. The table has a few hundred thousand distinct CDR3 sequences, over 9.5% seen once. V lost 2 bases, J lost 9 bases, and 13 bases stayed unmatched. This CDR3 comprises 16 residues. The germline gives CDR1 SEHNR, CDR2 FQNEAQ (reference sequence). As for this clonotype: The antigen remains unidentified.

The sequence was collected from a male donor with ankylosing spondylitis. This chain connects TRBV7-9 to TRBJ2-3; 8 nucleotides align to TRBD2. Sequences were obtained from blood, either unsorted or a sorted T cell fraction (not recorded which). The CDR3 spells CASSLRTGGPGVTQYF. The CDR3 nucleotides are TGTGCCAGCAGCTTAAGGACGGGAGGGCCCGGGGTGACGCAGTATTTT.